A single sample is the source of the 4 T cell receptor beta chains below, sequenced in a study of T cells in Graves' hyperthyroidism and ophthalmopathy. Researchers took RNA transcripts and amplified the TCR beta CDR3 regions from them. HTBI primers drove first-round RT-PCR of the TCR CDR3. MiXCR was run by TCRdb on the multiplex PCR reads, yielding one entry per CDR3 protein. Counted here are 350,000 or so distinct CDR3 sequences, about a sixth occurring once; the ten biggest clones make up roughly 35%. The sequenced material came from blood. The receptors originated from a woman in her 30s with Graves' hyperthyroidism that later progressed to Graves' ophthalmopathy.

In this sample, this clonotype turned up a few times. The chain employs TRBV20-1 and TRBJ1-2; D may be TRBD1 (6 bases). This CDR3 has 15 residues. V was trimmed by 5 bases and J by 5 bases, leaving 21 bases between them. CDR1 and CDR2 from the germline V gene are DFQATT and SNEGSKA (reference sequence). CDR3 sequence (DNA): TGCAGTGCTCGCCCTATTACAGGGACCTTGTATGGCTACACCTTC. This translates into CSARPITGTLYGYTF.

The sample holds many counts of this clonotype. The chain couples TRBV2 to TRBJ2-5, with 7 bases fitting TRBD1. Trimming took 2 bases from V and 2 from J; bases not matched to a gene: 17. This CDR3 is 19 amino acids long. Germline CDR1 is SNHLY and CDR2 is FYNNEI. CDR3 amino acids: CASSEPPPLDRLFQETQYF. The CDR3 DNA follows: TGTGCCAGCAGTGAACCTCCTCCCCTGGACAGGCTATTTCAAGAGACCCAGTACTTC.

As DNA, the CDR3 is TGTGCCAGCATTTGGGGGGGGACCGGGGAGCTGTTTTTT. Translating it yields CASIWGGTGELFF. The rearrangement uses TRBV12-3 or TRBV12-4 and TRBJ2-2; TRBD2 aligns across 7 bases. CDR3 size: 13 residues. V dropped 7 bases and J dropped 5; count of bases not matched to a gene: 4.

This clonotype has ten or more counts. The rearrangement uses TRBV28 and TRBJ2-2; D is possibly TRBD1 (6 bases). CDR3 length equals 13 residues. The germline CDR1 and CDR2 sequences are MDHEN and SYDVKM. DNA for the CDR3: TGTGCGACCCTCCCAGAGGGGGCCGGGGAGCTGTTTTTT. The encoded protein is CATLPEGAGELFF.